The present entry profiles one T cell receptor beta chain with its context. Its antigen is unidentified. The sample belongs to a study of OX40 agonist ivuxolimab in advanced cancers. As for the study in general: The patients got ivuxolimab, which is an agonistic anti-OX40 (CD134) antibody. Among those treated, three patients had partial responses, one with hepatocellular carcinoma and two with cutaneous melanoma. The study, taken as a whole, reports: Clonal expansion by week 6 occurred in CD4+ and CD8+ blood T cells (at 0.1 to 3.0 mg/kg). Average numbers of expanded clones were greater in CD8+ T cells than in CD4+.

Using immunoSEQ multiplex PCR, the repertoire was profiled, and TCRdb retains in-frame clones only, with some absent. The sample lists over 95,000 clones; about 90% were seen once. This clonotype was sampled from an adult with an advanced solid tumor such as melanoma, head and neck, liver or kidney cancer. Source: CD4+ or CD8+ T cells sorted from blood, taken in a trial of the OX40 agonist ivuxolimab.

The CDR3 coding sequence is TGTGCCAGCAGACAGGGATTCGGGCAGCCCCAGCATTTT. It encodes CASRQGFGQPQHF. The genes are TRBV28 and TRBJ1-5, with a tentative D call TRBD1 (6 bases). The CDR3 sequence is 13 residues long. Germline-derived CDR1 and CDR2 are MDHEN and SYDVKM. The V gene lost 6 bases and the J gene lost 7 bases, with 13 bases spanning the gap.